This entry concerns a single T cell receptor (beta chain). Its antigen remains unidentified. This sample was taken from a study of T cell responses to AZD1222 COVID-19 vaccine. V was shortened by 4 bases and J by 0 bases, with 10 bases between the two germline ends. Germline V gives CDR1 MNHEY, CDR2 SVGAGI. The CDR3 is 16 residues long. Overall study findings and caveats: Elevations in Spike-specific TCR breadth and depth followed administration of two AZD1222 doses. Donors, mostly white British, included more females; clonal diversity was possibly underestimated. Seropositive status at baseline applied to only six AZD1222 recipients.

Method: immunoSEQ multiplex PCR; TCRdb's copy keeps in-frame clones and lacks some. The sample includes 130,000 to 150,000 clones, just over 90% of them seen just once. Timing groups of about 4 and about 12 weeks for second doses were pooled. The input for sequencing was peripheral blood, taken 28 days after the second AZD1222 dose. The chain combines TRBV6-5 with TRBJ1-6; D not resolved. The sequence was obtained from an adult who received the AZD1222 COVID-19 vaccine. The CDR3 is CASSSSESSYNSPLHF. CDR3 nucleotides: TGTGCCAGCAGTTCCAGCGAGAGCTCCTATAATTCACCCCTCCACTTT.